The 11 T cell receptor beta chains below all came from one sample that was sequenced in a study of CD8+ T cells in alopecia areata. Treatment defined: oral pan-JAK inhibitor, 5-10 mg twice daily. Following extraction, RNA underwent reverse transcription to cDNA, which served as the sequencing template. Here immunoSEQ multiplex PCR was the method, and the copy in TCRdb shows in-frame clones only, minus some. The table includes roughly 120,000 clones, approximately 59% detected once. The material sequenced was CD8+ T cells sorted from blood, taken at week 4, from a patient treated with tofacitinib. All receptors derive from a human donor with alopecia areata.

This clone was picked up a small number of times. The CDR3 nucleotides are TGCAGCGCGCTTACAGGGTTCAATGAGCAGTTCTTC. Amino acid sequence: CSALTGFNEQFF. The V gene is TRBV29-1, the J gene TRBJ2-1; D is perhaps TRBD1 (6 bases). Germline CDR1 is SQVTM and CDR2 is ANQGSEA. CDR3 length equals 12 residues. V was shortened by 7 bases and J by 6 bases, with 13 bases between the two germline ends.

The chain has TRBV9 and TRBJ2-7; TRBD1 agrees at 10 bases. CDR3 size: 15 residues. J was trimmed by 4 bases and V by 0 bases; bases with no gene match: 4. Per germline, CDR1 SGDLS and CDR2 YYNGEE. The CDR3 DNA sequence: TGTGCCAGCAGCGTAGCGGGACAGGGGCAGTACGAGCAGTACTTC. Translated: CASSVAGQGQYEQYF. The full variable domain, with the rest looked up from reference TRBV9 and TRBJ2-7, is DSGVTQTPKHLITATGQRVTLRCSPRSGDLSVYWYQQSLDQGLQFLIQYYNGEERAKGNILERFSAQQFPDLHSELNLSSLELGDSALYFCASSVAGQGQYEQYFGPGTRLTVT.

In this sample, this clone turned up a few times. Other DNA sequences in this sample translate to the same CDR3. This chain joins TRBV29-1 and TRBJ2-7; D gene uncertain. This CDR3 has 12 residues. Germline assignment: CDR1 SQVTM and CDR2 ANQGSEA. With 0 bases removed from V and 3 bases from J, the gap between germline ends came to 6 bases. CDR3 protein: CSVEDRGYEQYF. The CDR3 coding sequence is TGCAGCGTTGAAGATAGAGGCTACGAGCAGTACTTC.

CDR3 amino acids: CASTQEASGEAPGANVLTF. The CDR3 DNA reads TGTGCCAGCACTCAAGAGGCTAGCGGGGAGGCCCCGGGGGCCAACGTCCTGACTTTC. The chain carries TRBV2 and TRBJ2-6; 9 bases are shared with TRBD2. CDR1 is SNHLY and CDR2 is FYNNEI in the germline V gene. Trimming took 7 bases from V and 4 from J; bases not matched to a gene: 17. The CDR3 totals 19 residues.

This sequence joins TRBV10-3 and TRBJ1-1; 9 positions match TRBD1. There are 15 residues in the CDR3. Germline values: CDR1 ENHRY, CDR2 SYGVKD. Losses at the gene ends were 2 bases for V and 0 bases for J; bases not matched to a gene: 1. DNA for the CDR3: TGTGCCATCAGTGAGGGGACAGGGCTGAACACTGAAGCTTTCTTT. It yields the protein CAISEGTGLNTEAFF.

The chain links TRBV7-9 to TRBJ2-1; 8 bases are a match to TRBD1. Trimming took 5 bases from V and 2 from J; bases not matched to a gene: 5. Germline-derived CDR1 and CDR2 are SEHNR and FQNEAQ (reference sequence). The CDR3 totals 15 residues. The CDR3 region is CASSQGQGTYNEQFF. The CDR3 nucleotides are TGTGCCAGCAGCCAAGGACAGGGAACCTACAATGAGCAGTTCTTC.

This rearrangement joins TRBV29-1 to TRBJ1-2; possible D gene TRBD1, 6 bases. Trimming took off 3 bases at V and 8 bases at J, with 10 bases between the two ends. Germline loops: CDR1 SQVTM, CDR2 ANQGSEA. This CDR3 spans 11 amino acids. The CDR3, as DNA: TGCAGCGTTGATGGGGGGCTGGGCTACACCTTC. It translates to CSVDGGLGYTF.

The genes are TRBV30 and TRBJ2-7; perhaps TRBD2 as D (6 bases). CDR1 and CDR2 (germline): GTSNPN, SVGIG (reference sequence). The CDR3 sequence is 12 residues long. The V gene lost 0 bases and the J gene lost 5 bases, with 8 bases spanning the gap. As DNA, the CDR3 is TGTGCCTGGAGTGTGTGGGGGGACGAGCAGTACTTC. Translation: CAWSVWGDEQYF.

This clone was detected only a few times. CDR3 protein: CASSLGGNEQFF. The DNA for the CDR3 is TGTGCCAGCAGTTTAGGGGGGAATGAGCAGTTCTTC. The V and J genes are TRBV27 and TRBJ2-1; TRBD2 is a possible D gene (6 bases). The CDR3 runs to 12 residues. V shed 2 bases and J shed 7 bases, with 6 bases lying between them. Germline loops: CDR1 MNHEY, CDR2 SMNVEV (reference sequence).

This chain joins TRBV7-2 and TRBJ2-2; D is undetermined. The CDR3 is 14 residues long. Germline V gene lookup returns CDR1 SGHTA and CDR2 FQGNSA. V lost 1 base and J lost 5, with 8 bases in between. The CDR3 sequence: CASSLGAWTGELFF. The CDR3 coding sequence is TGTGCCAGCAGCTTAGGGGCATGGACCGGGGAGCTGTTTTTT.

A remark on this clone: This same CDR3 is encoded by further DNA sequences in the sample. The CDR3 is CASSQDREGYEQYF. The CDR3 coding sequence is TGCGCCAGCAGCCAAGATAGGGAGGGGTACGAGCAGTACTTC. The chain joins TRBV4-3 to TRBJ2-7, with 7 bases fitting TRBD2. The germline V gene encodes CDR1 LGHNA and CDR2 YSLEER. The V and J ends lost 0 bases and 4 bases, in that order; junction bases with no gene match: 3. The CDR3 contains 14 residues.